The source of this TCR beta chain is a study of blood T cell repertoires in COVID-19. Here immunoSEQ multiplex PCR was the method, and the copy in TCRdb shows in-frame clones only, minus some. Of 130,000 or so clones in the sample, about 87% are singletons; the top ten hold roughly a tenth. Germline loops: CDR1 MNHEY, CDR2 SMNVEV (reference sequence). The V end was cut by 3 bases, the J end by 8 bases, with 7 bases between. The CDR3 is 12 residues long. The sample comprised peripheral blood. The chain employs TRBV27 and TRBJ2-2, with TRBD2 as a possible D gene (6 bases). The TCR was taken from a man aged 60-69 years with active or convalescent COVID-19. The chain's CDR3 is CASSLGGGELFF. CDR3 sequence (DNA): TGTGCCAGCAGTTTGGGGGGTGGGGAGCTGTTTTTT.